A single sample is the source of the 7 T cell receptor beta chains below, sequenced in a study of post-analysis software for immune sequencing data (dated by TCRdb to the mid-2010s). The research as a whole found: Roughly 5 TRBV segments, including TRBV5-6, TRBV5-1 and TRBV20-1, were significantly more frequent in patients than controls.

Library method: PCR. The sequencer listed for this sample is Illumina HiSeq 2500. Unique molecular identifiers were incorporated into TCR beta cDNA libraries to reduce PCR and sequencing biases. Using fastp at Q25 and MiXCR, TCRdb reprocessed the public reads and kept productive beta chains. One record per CDR3 amino acid sequence lists the most common genes and DNA. For this sample the table gives some 260,000 distinct CDR3 sequences, of which 35% to 40% were detected only once. Together, the top ten hold 4% to 6% of the sample. Their specific antigens are unknown. Sequencing was performed on blood. The receptors come from a girl between 5 and 17 years old with multiple sclerosis.

By sample share, this clonotype is medium-sized. This chain connects TRBV5-1 to TRBJ2-1; possibly TRBD1 for D (6 bases). In germline, CDR1 is SGHRS, CDR2 YFSETQ. The CDR3 covers 15 residues. Trimming took off 7 bases at V and 5 bases at J, with 19 bases between the two ends. The CDR3 region is CASCLTPGADNEQFF. The CDR3 DNA is TGCGCCAGCTGCCTAACCCCAGGGGCCGACAATGAGCAGTTCTTC. Looking up the rest from reference TRBV5-1 and TRBJ2-1 gives the full variable domain: KAGVTQTPRYLIKTRGQQVTLSCSPISGHRSVSWYQQTPGQGLQFLFEYFSETQRNKGNFPGRFSGRQFSNSRSEMNVSTLELGDSALYLCASCLTPGADNEQFFGPGTRLTVL.

This clonotype was seen a handful of times. A much larger clone lies one base from this, so it may be a read error. The J gene is TRBJ2-3, the V gene TRBV29-1; the D gene is possibly TRBD1 (5 bases). The CDR3 runs to 13 residues. CDR1 and CDR2 (germline): SQVTM, ANQGSEA. Deletions cut 4 bases from V and 7 bases from J, with 15 bases between. CDR3 loop: CSVVRVVSNTQYF. CDR3 nucleotide sequence: TGCAGCGTTGTCAGGGTTGTATCGAATACGCAGTATTTT.

The chain carries TRBV27 and TRBJ2-1; 9 bases are shared with TRBD2. With V trimmed by 2 bases and J by 3 bases, 5 bases remained unmatched. Germline lookup yields CDR1 MNHEY and CDR2 SMNVEV (reference sequence). CDR3 size: 16 residues. The CDR3 DNA reads as TGTGCCAGCAGTTTAGAAGGGACTAGCTTCTACAATGAGCAGTTCTTC. It translates to CASSLEGTSFYNEQFF.

The chain links TRBV5-4 to TRBJ1-6; no clear D. V was shortened by 4 bases and J by 0 bases, with 8 bases between the two germline ends. The CDR3 consists of 15 residues. CDR1 and CDR2 from the germline V gene are SGHNT and YYREEE (reference sequence). This CDR3 is CASSMGNSYNSPLHF. The CDR3 DNA reads as TGTGCCAGCAGCATGGGGAACTCCTATAATTCACCCCTCCACTTT.

This clonotype was counted ten times or more. The chain couples TRBV3-1 to TRBJ2-1; D perhaps matches TRBD1 (5 bases). The CDR3 covers 12 residues. The germline gives CDR1 LGHDT, CDR2 YNNKEL (reference sequence). Trimming took off 3 bases at V and 10 bases at J, with 10 bases between the two ends. The DNA of the CDR3 is TGTGCCAGCAGCCAGTCCCAGGGCGAGCAGTTCTTC. Protein product: CASSQSQGEQFF.

In its sample, this clonotype was seen once. This chain links TRBV13 with TRBJ1-3, with unresolved D. CDR1 and CDR2 from the germline V gene are PRHDT and FYEKMQ (reference sequence). The V end was cut by 5 bases, the J end by 0 bases, with 11 bases between. The CDR3 runs 15 residues. In DNA, the CDR3 is TGTGCCAGCAGCACCGGGCCCCACTCTGGAAACACCATATATTTT. Protein sequence: CASSTGPHSGNTIYF.

This clonotype appeared a few times. Just one base apart from a much larger clone, this may be a read error. The V gene is TRBV29-1, the J gene TRBJ2-1; no reliable D call. Germline CDR1 reads SQVTM; CDR2 reads ANQGSEA. The CDR3 loop spans 12 amino acids. The chain's CDR3 is CSVVRSYNERFF. CDR3 DNA sequence: TGCAGCGTTGTAAGGTCCTACAATGAGCGGTTCTTC.